These 10 T cell receptor beta chains were all obtained from the same sample, sequenced in a study of T cell responses to AZD1222 COVID-19 vaccine (dated by TCRdb to the early 2020s). Taken with the paper, the label for time point translates to: baseline before first vaccination. Library prep was done by the immunoSEQ multiplex PCR assay. In TCRdb, the immuneACCESS table is reduced to in-frame sequences with V and J assigned. These tables do not hold every clone; where another copy was compared, an unresolved V gene accounts for under half, and the others remain unexplained. The sample records 90,000 to 150,000 clones, 75% to 90% of which are singletons. 2.4% of the sample comes from the top ten. The input for sequencing was peripheral blood, taken on day 0 of AZD1222 vaccination. Every receptor here comes from an adult in good health.

The chain combines TRBV19 with TRBJ2-1, with no clear D. With 0 bases removed from V and 3 bases from J, the gap between germline ends came to 3 bases. CDR1 is LNHDA, CDR2 SQIVND, per germline (reference sequence). The CDR3 covers 13 residues. Here the CDR3 reads CASSIDYYNEQFF. CDR3 bases: TGTGCCAGTAGTATAGATTACTACAATGAGCAGTTCTTC.

This clone was recorded only once. The chain carries TRBV19 and TRBJ2-2; 10 nucleotides match TRBD1. This CDR3 comprises 16 residues. Germline CDR1 reads LNHDA; CDR2 reads SQIVND (reference sequence). Trimming removed 5 bases from V and 5 bases from J; junction bases left unmatched: 8. The CDR3 DNA follows: TGTGCCAGTAGTCCCCGACAGGGGGCGAGTACCGGGGAGCTGTTTTTT. Translation gives CASSPRQGASTGELFF.

The rearrangement joins TRBV2 to TRBJ2-7; D is ambiguous. The CDR3 spans 10 residues. Germline V gives CDR1 SNHLY, CDR2 FYNNEI. Trimming cost V 3 bases and J 3 bases, with 0 bases left between them. The DNA for the CDR3 is TGTGCCAGCAGTGACTACGAGCAGTACTTC. Translating gives CASSDYEQYF.

The gene calls are TRBV30 and TRBJ1-5; 7 positions match TRBD1. V shed 4 bases, J shed 2 bases, and the junction held 2 bases outside the gene matches. CDR3 size: 13 residues. Germline V gene data show CDR1 as GTSNPN and CDR2 as SVGIG (reference sequence). CDR3 sequence reads: CAWKGGGNQPQHF. The DNA of the CDR3 is TGTGCCTGGAAAGGGGGCGGCAATCAGCCCCAGCATTTT. The full variable domain, in which reference TRBV30 and TRBJ1-5 provide the parts outside the CDR3, is SQTIHQWPATLVQPVGSPLSLECTVEGTSNPNLYWYRQAAGRGLQLLFYSVGIGQISSEVPQNLSASRPQDRQFILSSKKLLLSDSGFYLCAWKGGGNQPQHFGDGTRLSIL.

This sequence joins TRBV5-1 and TRBJ1-1; D possibly corresponds to TRBD1 (5 bases). Trimming pared 1 base from V and 1 base from J, leaving 14 bases between. This CDR3 is built from 16 residues. Germline loops: CDR1 SGHRS, CDR2 YFSETQ. The CDR3 protein is CASSLLGAPSNTEAFF. The CDR3 nucleotides read TGCGCCAGCAGCTTGCTAGGGGCCCCATCGAACACTGAAGCTTTCTTT.

This rearrangement joins TRBV29-1 to TRBJ2-7; weak D call: TRBD1 (6 bases). Trimming pared 6 bases from V and 9 bases from J, leaving 15 bases between. The CDR3 contains 11 residues. Per germline, CDR1 SQVTM and CDR2 ANQGSEA. In DNA form, the CDR3 reads TGCAGCGTAGCGGACACAGGGAGGCAGTACTTC. As protein: CSVADTGRQYF.

This chain connects TRBV10-1 to TRBJ2-1, with D maybe TRBD1 (5 bases). CDR1 is WNHNN and CDR2 is SYGVQD in the germline V gene (reference sequence). The CDR3 runs to 15 residues. V was cut by 0 bases and J by 12 bases, with 18 bases left in between. CDR3 coding DNA: TGCGCCAGCAGTGAGTCTTTGGTCCCGGGCGACAGGCAGTTCTTC. It codes for CASSESLVPGDRQFF.

This clone was observed a handful of times. The chain employs TRBV2 and TRBJ2-1; the match to TRBD2 covers 13 bases. There are 14 residues in the CDR3. Germline assignment: CDR1 SNHLY and CDR2 FYNNEI. J was trimmed by 9 bases and V by 2 bases; bases with no gene match: 1. Here the CDR3 DNA reads TGTGCCAGCAGTGAAAGGACTAGCGGGGGTGAGCAGTTCTTC. Protein: CASSERTSGGEQFF.

This chain links TRBV4-2 with TRBJ1-2; D is unclear. This CDR3 spans 14 amino acids. Trimming cost V 1 base and J 3 bases, with 9 bases left between them. Germline lookup yields CDR1 LGHNA and CDR2 YNFKEQ. Here the CDR3 reads CASSQAGSDYGYTF. In DNA, the CDR3 is TGTGCCAGCAGCCAAGCTGGTTCGGACTATGGCTACACCTTC.

The chain is built from TRBV30 and TRBJ1-1; D perhaps matches TRBD1 (5 bases). The CDR3 spans 13 residues. Trimming left V 1 base short and J 1 base short, with 7 bases between. Germline values: CDR1 GTSNPN, CDR2 SVGIG (reference sequence). CDR3 sequence: CAWSEGPNTEAFF. The CDR3 nucleotides read TGTGCCTGGAGTGAGGGACCGAACACTGAAGCTTTCTTT.